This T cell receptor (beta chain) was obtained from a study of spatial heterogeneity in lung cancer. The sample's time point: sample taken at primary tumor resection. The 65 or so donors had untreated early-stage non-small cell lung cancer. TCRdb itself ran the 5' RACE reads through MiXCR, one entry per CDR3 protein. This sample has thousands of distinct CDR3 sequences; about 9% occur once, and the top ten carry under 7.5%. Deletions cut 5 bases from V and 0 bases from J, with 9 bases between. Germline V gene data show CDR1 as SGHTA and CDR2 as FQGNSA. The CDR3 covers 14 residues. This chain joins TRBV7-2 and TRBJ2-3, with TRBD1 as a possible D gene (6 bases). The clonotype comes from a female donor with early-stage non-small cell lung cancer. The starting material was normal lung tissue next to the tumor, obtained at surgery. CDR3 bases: TGTGCCAGCAGCCAGGGGCATAGCACAGATACGCAGTATTTT. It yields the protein CASSQGHSTDTQYF.